The 17 T cell receptor beta chains below all came from one sample that was sequenced in a study of Ad26.COV2.S vaccination and SARS-CoV-2 variants. Method: immunoSEQ multiplex PCR; TCRdb's copy keeps in-frame clones and lacks some. Here the sample spans 300,000 to 500,000 clones, 80% to 90% being singletons. Regarding treatment: about 20 received Ad26.COV2.S at low or high dose, single or two shots; a few received placebo; per-sample allocation not given. The samples were gathered on day 63 after the first injection of vaccine or placebo. Sequencing was performed on peripheral blood, taken in a trial of Ad26.COV2.S vaccine versus placebo. The source of these receptors is a person aged 18-65 years who received the Ad26.COV2.S COVID-19 vaccine or a placebo.

With respect to this clone: Different DNA sequences within this sample yield the same CDR3. V and J are TRBV5-4 and TRBJ2-3; TRBD2 matches 9 bases. The CDR3 length is 15 residues. Germline trimming cut 0 bases from V and 3 bases from J; bases unmatched to any gene: 2. The germline V gene encodes CDR1 SGHNT and CDR2 YYREEE (reference sequence). DNA for the CDR3: TGTGCCAGCAGCTTGGCCAGCGGGGGGACAGATACGCAGTATTTT. It yields the protein CASSLASGGTDTQYF.

This clone was picked up a small number of times. V usage is TRBV19 and J usage is TRBJ2-1, with 15 bases identical to TRBD2. The V gene's germline CDR1 is LNHDA and CDR2 SQIVND (reference sequence). Trimming cost V 1 base and J 7 bases; bases outside gene matches: 5. This CDR3 spans 17 amino acids. The CDR3 loop reads CASSIARTSGGANEQFF. The DNA of the CDR3 is TGTGCCAGTAGTATAGCTCGGACTAGCGGGGGGGCAAATGAGCAGTTCTTC.

V gene TRBV2 combines with J gene TRBJ1-4; 9 bases are shared with TRBD1. Germline V lookup: CDR1 SNHLY, CDR2 FYNNEI. The CDR3 is 15 amino acids. The trim removed 1 base at V and 8 bases at J, leaving 5 bases unmatched. DNA of the CDR3: TGTGCCAGCAGTGAAGAACAGGGGGCTGGAGAAAAACTGTTTTTT. The encoded protein is CASSEEQGAGEKLFF.

The rearrangement links TRBV14 to TRBJ2-6; TRBD1 matches at 7 bases. The germline V gene encodes CDR1 SGHDN and CDR2 FVKESK. The CDR3 consists of 16 residues. The ends lost 4 bases at V and 3 bases at J; junction bases unmatched: 6. This CDR3 reads CASSLSDRVGANVLTF. CDR3 sequence (DNA): TGTGCCAGCAGCCTCTCTGACAGGGTTGGGGCCAACGTCCTGACTTTC.

The chain couples TRBV5-4 to TRBJ1-1, with TRBD1 as a possible D gene (5 bases). The CDR3 is made up of 14 amino acids. Looked up from germline, CDR1 is SGHNT and CDR2 is YYREEE (reference sequence). Trimming removed 0 bases at V and 6 bases at J, with 12 bases between. CDR3 DNA sequence: TGTGCCAGCAGCTTGGGGGGGGTCAGGTCTGAAGCTTTCTTT. Translated, it gives CASSLGGVRSEAFF.

V is TRBV4-3 and J is TRBJ1-3; D gene unclear. Germline loops: CDR1 LGHNA, CDR2 YSLEER. The V and J ends lost 4 bases and 0 bases respectively, with 10 bases between them. The CDR3 totals 15 residues. The CDR3 sequence: CASSPQIDSGNTIYF. CDR3 sequence (DNA): TGCGCCAGCAGCCCCCAGATCGACTCTGGAAACACCATATATTTT.

Points on this clone: One end of the junction varies from germline; a read error may be responsible. The chain uses TRBV7-2 and TRBJ2-1; D gene ambiguous. Germline loops: CDR1 SGHTA, CDR2 FQGNSA. The CDR3 extends over 14 amino acids. Here the CDR3 DNA reads TGTGCCACCGCCCGGACCCACTCCTCCAATGAGCAGTTCTTC. Translated, it gives CATARTHSSNEQFF. The full variable domain, in which reference TRBV7-2 and TRBJ2-1 provide the parts outside the CDR3, is GAGVSQSPSNKVTEKGKDVELRCDPISGHTALYWYRQSLGQGLEFLIYFQGNSAPDKSGLPSDRFSAERTGGSVSTLTIQRTQQEDSAVYLCATARTHSSNEQFFGPGTRLTVL.

The V call is TRBV3-1 (or the pseudogene TRBV3-2), the J call TRBJ2-2, with TRBD1 identical over 11 bases. The CDR3 is 17 residues long. V shed 4 bases and J 5 bases; nucleotides not matched to a gene: 9. Germline CDR1 is LGHDT and CDR2 is YNNKEL (reference sequence). The CDR3 region has the DNA TGTGCCAGCAGCCGCAGAACCGGGACAGGGGGGACCGGGGAGCTGTTTTTT. Translated, it gives CASSRRTGTGGTGELFF.

The chain uses TRBV29-1 and TRBJ2-6; D possibly corresponds to TRBD1 (5 bases). From germline, CDR1 is SQVTM and CDR2 ANQGSEA. The CDR3 covers 14 residues. The germline V and J ends were trimmed by 7 bases and 0 bases, with 10 bases remaining between them. The CDR3 protein is CSAQEGSGANVLTF. The CDR3 DNA follows: TGCAGCGCACAGGAAGGCTCTGGGGCCAACGTCCTGACTTTC. Using reference TRBV29-1 and TRBJ2-6 for the parts outside the CDR3, the full variable domain is SAVISQKPSRDICQRGTSLTIQCQVDSQVTMMFWYRQQPGQSLTLIATANQGSEATYESGFVIDKFPISRPNLTFSTLTVSNMSPEDSSIYLCSAQEGSGANVLTFGAGSRLTVL.

The chain is built from TRBV6-6 and TRBJ2-5; weak D call: TRBD1 (6 bases). This CDR3 is built from 15 residues. The germline V gene has CDR1 MNHNY and CDR2 SVGAGI (reference sequence). V gave up 7 bases and J gave up 5 bases, with 20 bases separating them. The DNA of the CDR3 is TGTGCCAGCACTCCAACAGGGTCCCCGGTGGAGACCCAGTACTTC. This sequence encodes CASTPTGSPVETQYF.

This clone has only one observation. The rearrangement joins TRBV7-2 to TRBJ1-1; D is perhaps TRBD1 (5 bases). Germline CDR1 is SGHTA and CDR2 is FQGNSA. V was clipped by 1 base and J by 6 bases, with 15 bases between them. The CDR3 is 15 residues long. The CDR3 loop is CASSLVGAGQAEAFF. The CDR3 DNA sequence: TGTGCCAGCAGCTTAGTAGGAGCGGGGCAGGCTGAAGCTTTCTTT.

J is TRBJ1-2 and V is TRBV9; D not certain. This CDR3 region has 11 residues. Germline CDR1 SGDLS, CDR2 YYNGEE. V gave up 0 bases and J gave up 6 bases, with 3 bases separating them. The CDR3 DNA is TGTGCCAGCAGCGTAGACAATGGCTACACCTTC. This codes for CASSVDNGYTF.

The chain couples TRBV4-3 to TRBJ2-6; perhaps D is TRBD1 or TRBD2 (5 bases each). The CDR3 consists of 16 residues. Trimming pared 0 bases from V and 0 bases from J, leaving 6 bases between. Germline V gene data show CDR1 as LGHNA and CDR2 as YSLEER. Here the CDR3 reads CASSQERGSGANVLTF. The CDR3 DNA is TGCGCCAGCAGCCAAGAGAGGGGCTCTGGGGCCAACGTCCTGACTTTC.

The rearrangement joins TRBV19 to TRBJ2-7; D remains unclear. The CDR3 has 13 amino acids. CDR1 is LNHDA, CDR2 SQIVND, per germline (reference sequence). Between the trimmed V and J ends, which lost 7 bases and 1 base, there was a span of 11 bases. The CDR3 bases are TGTGCCAGTATCACCGCGGAATCCTACGAGCAGTACTTC. Its translation: CASITAESYEQYF.

This rearrangement joins TRBV7-9 to TRBJ2-1; 7 bases are shared with TRBD2. Germline V gene sequence: CDR1 SEHNR, CDR2 FQNEAQ (reference sequence). The length of the CDR3 is 15 residues. Trimming cost V 1 base and J 8 bases; bases outside gene matches: 8. Here the CDR3 DNA reads TGTGCCAGCAGCTTAGTCCGAGGGGCGGGGGATGAGCAGTTCTTC. It specifies CASSLVRGAGDEQFF. Together with reference TRBV7-9 and TRBJ2-1, the CDR3 gives the full variable domain: DTGVSQNPRHKITKRGQNVTFRCDPISEHNRLYWYRQTLGQGPEFLTYFQNEAQLEKSRLLSDRFSAERPKGSFSTLEIQRTEQGDSAMYLCASSLVRGAGDEQFFGPGTRLTVL.

V gene TRBV3-1 (or the pseudogene TRBV3-2) combines with J gene TRBJ2-6; D unclear. This CDR3 has 17 residues. Germline loops: CDR1 LGHDT, CDR2 YNNKEL (reference sequence). V gave up 4 bases and J gave up 1 base, with 14 bases separating them. CDR3 residues: CASSREGSKSGANVLTF. CDR3 coding DNA: TGTGCCAGCAGCCGAGAAGGGTCCAAATCTGGGGCCAACGTCCTGACTTTC.

The chain has TRBV4-2 and TRBJ2-7, with D maybe TRBD2 (6 bases). The CDR3 spans 14 residues. Trimming pared 1 base from V and 7 bases from J, leaving 14 bases between. CDR1 and CDR2 (germline): LGHNA, YNFKEQ. CDR3 nucleotide sequence: TGTGCCAGCAGCCAAGCGGGTGGGACTCAAGAGCAGTACTTC. Translation gives CASSQAGGTQEQYF.